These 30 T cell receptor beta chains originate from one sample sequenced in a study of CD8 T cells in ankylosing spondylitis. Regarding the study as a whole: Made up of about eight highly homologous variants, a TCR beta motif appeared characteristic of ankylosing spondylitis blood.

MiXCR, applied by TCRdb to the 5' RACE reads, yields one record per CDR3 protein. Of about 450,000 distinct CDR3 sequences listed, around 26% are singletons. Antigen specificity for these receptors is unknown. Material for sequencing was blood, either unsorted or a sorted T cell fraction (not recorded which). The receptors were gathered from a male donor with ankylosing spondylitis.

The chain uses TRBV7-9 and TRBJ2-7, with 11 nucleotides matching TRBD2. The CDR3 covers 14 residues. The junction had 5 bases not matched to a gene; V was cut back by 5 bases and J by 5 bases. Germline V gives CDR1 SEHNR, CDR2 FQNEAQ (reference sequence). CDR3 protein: CASSPRGLADEQYF. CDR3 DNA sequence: TGTGCCAGCAGCCCCCGGGGACTAGCGGACGAGCAGTACTTC.

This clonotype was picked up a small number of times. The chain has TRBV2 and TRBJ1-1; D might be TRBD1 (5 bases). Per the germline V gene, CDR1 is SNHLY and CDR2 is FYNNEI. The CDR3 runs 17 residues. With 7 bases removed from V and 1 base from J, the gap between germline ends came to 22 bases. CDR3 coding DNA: TGTGCCAGCATCCTAAGCCGGCAGGGAGGGGAGAACACTGAAGCTTTCTTT. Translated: CASILSRQGGENTEAFF. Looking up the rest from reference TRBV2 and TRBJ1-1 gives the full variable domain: EPEVTQTPSHQVTQMGQEVILRCVPISNHLYFYWYRQILGQKVEFLVSFYNNEISEKSEIFDDQFSVERPDGSNFTLKIRSTKLEDSAMYFCASILSRQGGENTEAFFGQGTRLTVV.

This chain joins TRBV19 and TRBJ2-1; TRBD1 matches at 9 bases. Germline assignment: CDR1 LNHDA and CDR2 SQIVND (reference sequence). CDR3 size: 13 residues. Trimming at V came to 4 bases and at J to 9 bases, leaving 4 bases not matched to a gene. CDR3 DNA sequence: TGTGCCAGTAGTACCGACAGGGGGGGTGAGCAGTTCTTC. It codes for CASSTDRGGEQFF.

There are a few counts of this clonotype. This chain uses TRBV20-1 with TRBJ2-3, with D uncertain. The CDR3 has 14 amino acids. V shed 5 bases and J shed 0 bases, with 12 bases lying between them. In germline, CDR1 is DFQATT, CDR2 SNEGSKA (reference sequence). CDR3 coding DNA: TGCAGTGCTCCCGGACGACCCAGCACAGATACGCAGTATTTT. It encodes CSAPGRPSTDTQYF.

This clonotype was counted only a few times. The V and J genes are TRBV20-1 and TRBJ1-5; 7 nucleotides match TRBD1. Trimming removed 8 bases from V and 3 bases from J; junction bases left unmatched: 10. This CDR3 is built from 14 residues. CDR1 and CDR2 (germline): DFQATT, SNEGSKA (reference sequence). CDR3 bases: TGCAGTCTATTTCCGGGACAGTACAATCAGCCCCAGCATTTT. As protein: CSLFPGQYNQPQHF.

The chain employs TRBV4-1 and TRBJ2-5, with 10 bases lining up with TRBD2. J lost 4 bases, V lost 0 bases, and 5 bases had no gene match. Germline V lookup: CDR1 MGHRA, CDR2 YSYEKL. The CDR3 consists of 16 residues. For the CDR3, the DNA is TGCGCCAGCAGCCAAGAACCACTAGCGGGACTAGAGACCCAGTACTTC. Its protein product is CASSQEPLAGLETQYF.

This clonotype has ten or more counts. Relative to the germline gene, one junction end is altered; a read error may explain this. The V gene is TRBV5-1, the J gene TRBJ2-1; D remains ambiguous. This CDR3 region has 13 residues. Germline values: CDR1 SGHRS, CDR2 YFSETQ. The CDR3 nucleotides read TGTGCCAGCAGCTTAGGCAGGAACAATGAGCAGTTCTTC. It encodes CASSLGRNNEQFF.

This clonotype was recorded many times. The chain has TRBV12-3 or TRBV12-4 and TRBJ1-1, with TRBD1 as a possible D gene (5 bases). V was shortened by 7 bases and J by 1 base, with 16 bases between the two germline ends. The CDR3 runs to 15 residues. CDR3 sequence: CASTISGPGNTEAFF. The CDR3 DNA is TGTGCCAGCACCATCTCGGGACCGGGGAACACTGAAGCTTTCTTT.

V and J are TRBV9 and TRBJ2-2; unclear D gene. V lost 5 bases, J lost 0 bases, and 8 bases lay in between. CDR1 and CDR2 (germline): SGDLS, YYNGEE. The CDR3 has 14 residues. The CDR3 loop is CASRVAANTGELFF. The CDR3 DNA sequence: TGTGCCAGCAGAGTTGCCGCGAACACCGGGGAGCTGTTTTTT. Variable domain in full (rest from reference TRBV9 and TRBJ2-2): DSGVTQTPKHLITATGQRVTLRCSPRSGDLSVYWYQQSLDQGLQFLIQYYNGEERAKGNILERFSAQQFPDLHSELNLSSLELGDSALYFCASRVAANTGELFFGEGSRLTVL.

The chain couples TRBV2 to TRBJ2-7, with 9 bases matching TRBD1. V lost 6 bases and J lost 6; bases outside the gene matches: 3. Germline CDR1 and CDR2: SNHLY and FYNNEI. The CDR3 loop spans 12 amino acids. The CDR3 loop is CASSQDRGEQYF. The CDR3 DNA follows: TGTGCCAGCAGCCAGGACAGGGGCGAGCAGTACTTC.

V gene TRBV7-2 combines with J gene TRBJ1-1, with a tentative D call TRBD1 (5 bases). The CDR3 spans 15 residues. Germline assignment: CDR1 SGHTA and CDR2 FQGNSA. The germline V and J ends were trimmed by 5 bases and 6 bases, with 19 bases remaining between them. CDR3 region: CASSPRRVGDPEAFF. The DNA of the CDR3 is TGTGCCAGCAGCCCACGTCGAGTGGGGGACCCTGAAGCTTTCTTT.

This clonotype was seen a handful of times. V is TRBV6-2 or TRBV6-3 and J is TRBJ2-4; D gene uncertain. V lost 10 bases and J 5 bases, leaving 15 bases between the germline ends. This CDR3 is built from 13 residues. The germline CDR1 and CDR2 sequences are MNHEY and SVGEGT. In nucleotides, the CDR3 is TGTGCCACCTGGGGAAAAAAGGAAAACATTCAGTACTTC. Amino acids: CATWGKKENIQYF.

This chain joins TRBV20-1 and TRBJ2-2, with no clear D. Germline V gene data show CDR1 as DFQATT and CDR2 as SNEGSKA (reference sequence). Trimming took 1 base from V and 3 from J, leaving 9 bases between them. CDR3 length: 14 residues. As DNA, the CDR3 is TGCAGTGCTAGAGCTCCCATAGACACCGGGGAGCTGTTTTTT. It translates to CSARAPIDTGELFF.

The CDR3 DNA sequence: TGCGCCAGCAGCACACAGGGAGATGAGCAGTTCTTC. Protein sequence: CASSTQGDEQFF. The J gene is TRBJ2-1, the V gene TRBV5-1; possible D gene TRBD1, 6 bases. Germline V gene sequence: CDR1 SGHRS, CDR2 YFSETQ. V lost 4 bases, J lost 8 bases, and 10 bases lay in between. The CDR3 has 12 amino acids.

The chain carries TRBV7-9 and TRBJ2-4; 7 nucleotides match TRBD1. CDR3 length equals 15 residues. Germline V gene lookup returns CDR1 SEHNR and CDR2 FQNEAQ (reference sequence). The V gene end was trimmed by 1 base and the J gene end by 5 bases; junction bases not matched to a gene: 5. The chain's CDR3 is CASSLGWGQQNIQYF. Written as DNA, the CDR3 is TGTGCCAGCAGCTTAGGGTGGGGACAGCAAAACATTCAGTACTTC.

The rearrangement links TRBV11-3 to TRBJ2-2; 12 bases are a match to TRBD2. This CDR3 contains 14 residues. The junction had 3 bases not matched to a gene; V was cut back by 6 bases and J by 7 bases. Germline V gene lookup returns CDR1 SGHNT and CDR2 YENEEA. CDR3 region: CASRLTSGSGELFF. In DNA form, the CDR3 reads TGTGCCAGCAGGTTGACTAGCGGGAGCGGGGAGCTGTTTTTT.

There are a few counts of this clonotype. CDR3 DNA sequence: TGCAGCGTTTTAGGGTTTGGTGAGACCCAGTACTTC. It yields the protein CSVLGFGETQYF. The rearrangement links TRBV29-1 to TRBJ2-5; D uncertain. This CDR3 comprises 12 residues. CDR1 and CDR2 (germline): SQVTM, ANQGSEA. The V end was cut by 5 bases, the J end by 5 bases, with 12 bases between.

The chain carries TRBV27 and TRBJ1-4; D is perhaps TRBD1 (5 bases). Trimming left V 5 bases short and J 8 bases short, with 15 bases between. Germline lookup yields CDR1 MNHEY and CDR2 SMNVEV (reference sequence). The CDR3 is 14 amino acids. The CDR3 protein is CASSPGPHREKLFF. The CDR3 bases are TGTGCCAGCAGTCCGGGACCCCACCGCGAAAAACTGTTTTTT.

This CDR3 is CASSEALGGYGYTF. CDR3 coding DNA: TGTGCCAGCAGTGAAGCGCTTGGGGGCTATGGCTACACCTTC. The chain links TRBV6-1 to TRBJ1-2, with D maybe TRBD1 (5 bases). Trimming stripped 0 bases from V and 4 bases from J, with 9 bases between. The CDR3 contains 14 residues. The germline V gene has CDR1 MNHNS and CDR2 SASEGT.

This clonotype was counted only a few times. CDR3 coding DNA: TGTGCCAGCGAAGCGTTCAGCACAGATACGCAGTATTTT. The encoded protein is CASEAFSTDTQYF. The chain uses TRBV6-1 and TRBJ2-3; no definite D call. Germline V gene data show CDR1 as MNHNS and CDR2 as SASEGT. The CDR3 extends over 13 amino acids. V was pared by 8 bases and J by 0 bases, with 9 bases between.

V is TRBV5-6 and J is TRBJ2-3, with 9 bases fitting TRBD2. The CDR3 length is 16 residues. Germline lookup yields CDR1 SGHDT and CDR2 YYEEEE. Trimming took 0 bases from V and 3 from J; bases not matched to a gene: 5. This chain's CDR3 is CASSLAGAGGTDTQYF. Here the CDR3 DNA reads TGTGCCAGCAGCTTGGCAGGAGCGGGAGGAACAGATACGCAGTATTTT.

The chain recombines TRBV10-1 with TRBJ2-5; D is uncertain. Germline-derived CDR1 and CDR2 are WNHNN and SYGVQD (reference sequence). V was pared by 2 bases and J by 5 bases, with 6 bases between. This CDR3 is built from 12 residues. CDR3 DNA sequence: TGCGCCAGCAGTGAGAGGATTGAGACCCAGTACTTC. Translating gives CASSERIETQYF.

CDR3 in amino acids: CASSLEAGFGNEQFF. In DNA form, the CDR3 reads TGTGCCAGCAGCTTAGAAGCGGGATTCGGGAATGAGCAGTTCTTC. The V gene is TRBV7-7, the J gene TRBJ2-1; 7 bases are a match to TRBD2. The CDR3 covers 15 residues. The germline CDR1 and CDR2 sequences are SSHAT and FNYEAQ (reference sequence). V dropped 1 base and J dropped 7; count of bases not matched to a gene: 7.

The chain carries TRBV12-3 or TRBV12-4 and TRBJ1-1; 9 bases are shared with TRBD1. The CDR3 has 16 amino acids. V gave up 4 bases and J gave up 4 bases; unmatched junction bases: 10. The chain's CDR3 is CASSSSLDRGSTEAFF. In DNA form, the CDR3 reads TGTGCCAGCAGTTCCTCTCTAGACAGGGGGTCCACTGAAGCTTTCTTT.

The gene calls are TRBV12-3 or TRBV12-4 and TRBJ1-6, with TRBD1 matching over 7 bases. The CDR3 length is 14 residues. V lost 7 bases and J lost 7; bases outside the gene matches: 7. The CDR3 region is CASNPTGLNSPLHF. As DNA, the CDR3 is TGTGCCAGCAACCCGACAGGGTTAAATTCACCCCTCCACTTT.

CDR3 coding DNA: TGTGCCAGCAGTTCTTCCCAAGGGGCCCTATCTAGCACAGATACGCAGTATTTT. Encoded protein: CASSSSQGALSSTDTQYF. This chain uses TRBV12-3 or TRBV12-4 with TRBJ2-3, with a tentative D call TRBD1 (5 bases). V was trimmed by 4 bases and J by 0 bases, leaving 20 bases between them. The CDR3 length is 18 residues.

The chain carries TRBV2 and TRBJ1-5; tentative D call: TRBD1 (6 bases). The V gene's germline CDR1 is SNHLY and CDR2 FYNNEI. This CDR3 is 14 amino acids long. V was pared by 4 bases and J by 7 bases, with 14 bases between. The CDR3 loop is CASSVGTRAQPQHF. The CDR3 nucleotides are TGTGCCAGCAGTGTAGGGACACGGGCGCAGCCCCAGCATTTT.

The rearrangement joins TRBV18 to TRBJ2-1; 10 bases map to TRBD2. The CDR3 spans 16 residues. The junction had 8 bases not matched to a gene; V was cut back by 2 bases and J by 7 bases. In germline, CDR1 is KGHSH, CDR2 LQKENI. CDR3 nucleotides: TGTGCCAGCTCACCAGTACTAGCGGGACCTACAAATGAGCAGTTCTTC. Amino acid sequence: CASSPVLAGPTNEQFF.

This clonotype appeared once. The CDR3 spells CASSPTRRYSGANVLTF. The DNA of the CDR3 is TGTGCCAGCTCACCCACCCGGCGGTACTCTGGGGCCAACGTCCTGACTTTC. The chain combines TRBV18 with TRBJ2-6; D ambiguous. Germline V gene data show CDR1 as KGHSH and CDR2 as LQKENI. CDR3 length equals 17 residues. V dropped 3 bases and J dropped 0 bases, with 12 bases sitting between them. Using reference TRBV18 and TRBJ2-6 for the parts outside the CDR3, the full variable domain is NAGVMQNPRHLVRRRGQEARLRCSPMKGHSHVYWYRQLPEEGLKFMVYLQKENIIDESGMPKERFSAEFPKEGPSILRIQQVVRGDSAAYFCASSPTRRYSGANVLTFGAGSRLTVL.

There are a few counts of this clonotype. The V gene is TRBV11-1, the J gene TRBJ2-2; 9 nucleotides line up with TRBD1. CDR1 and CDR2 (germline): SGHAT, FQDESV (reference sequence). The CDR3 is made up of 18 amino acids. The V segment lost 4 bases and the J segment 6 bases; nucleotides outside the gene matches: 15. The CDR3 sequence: CASSSGDREGFHPGELFF. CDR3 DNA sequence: TGTGCCAGCAGCTCCGGGGACAGGGAGGGATTTCACCCCGGGGAGCTGTTTTTT.